A single sample is the source of the 3 T cell receptor beta chains below, sequenced in a study of T cell repertoires in cytomegalovirus infection. TCRdb recomputed calls from the reads with MiXCR, one row per CDR3 protein. The sample yields 150,000 or so distinct CDR3 sequences, about a sixth seen once. Sequencing used CD8+ T cells from PBMCs. The origin of the receptors is a human donor in good health (CMV status not recorded). Some clones in this sample may be carry-over from other donors' samples.

This clonotype was counted ten times or more. The V call is TRBV28, the J call TRBJ1-2, with D tentatively TRBD1 (5 bases). V gave up 2 bases and J gave up 7 bases, with 11 bases separating them. The CDR3 totals 13 residues. In germline, CDR1 is MDHEN, CDR2 SYDVKM. The CDR3 DNA follows: TGTGCCAGCAGTTTAAGAGGCAGGGCTGGCTACACCTTC. Protein sequence: CASSLRGRAGYTF.

This clonotype was detected only a few times. The chain recombines TRBV5-6 with TRBJ1-2; no definite D call. V was clipped by 2 bases and J by 4 bases, with 18 bases between them. Germline loops: CDR1 SGHDT, CDR2 YYEEEE. This CDR3 has 16 amino acids. This CDR3 reads CASSLPPPGDLYGYTF. CDR3 bases: TGTGCCAGCAGCTTACCTCCTCCGGGAGATCTCTATGGCTACACCTTC. The variable domain in full, with the rest retrieved from reference TRBV5-6 and TRBJ1-2, is DAGVTQSPTHLIKTRGQQVTLRCSPKSGHDTVSWYQQALGQGPQFIFQYYEEEERQRGNFPDRFSGHQFPNYSSELNVNALLLGDSALYLCASSLPPPGDLYGYTFGSGTRLTVV.

This clonotype was counted only a few times. This rearrangement joins TRBV3-1 to TRBJ2-1; D is possibly TRBD2 (8 bases). This CDR3 contains 18 residues. Germline lookup yields CDR1 LGHDT and CDR2 YNNKEL (reference sequence). Trimming stripped 1 base from V and 3 bases from J, with 19 bases between. This CDR3 reads CASSQGVPGRGLYNEQFF. Here the CDR3 DNA reads TGTGCCAGCAGCCAAGGAGTTCCCGGGAGGGGGCTCTACAATGAGCAGTTCTTC.